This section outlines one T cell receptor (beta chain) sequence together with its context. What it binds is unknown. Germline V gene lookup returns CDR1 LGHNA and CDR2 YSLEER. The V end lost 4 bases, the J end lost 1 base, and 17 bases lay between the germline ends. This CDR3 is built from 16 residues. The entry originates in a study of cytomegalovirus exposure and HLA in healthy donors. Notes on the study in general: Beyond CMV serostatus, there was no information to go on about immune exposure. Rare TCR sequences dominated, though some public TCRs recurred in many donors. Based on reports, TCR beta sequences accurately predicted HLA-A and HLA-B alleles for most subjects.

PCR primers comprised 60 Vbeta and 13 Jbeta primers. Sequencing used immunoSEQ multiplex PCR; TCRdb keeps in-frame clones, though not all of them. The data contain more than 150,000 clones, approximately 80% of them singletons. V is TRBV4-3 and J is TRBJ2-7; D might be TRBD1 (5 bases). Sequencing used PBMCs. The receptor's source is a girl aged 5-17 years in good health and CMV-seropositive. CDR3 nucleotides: TGCGCCAGCAGCCTAGGTCTGGGGCCGGTATCCTACGAGCAGTACTTC. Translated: CASSLGLGPVSYEQYF.